A selection of T cell receptor beta chains follows, all from one sample in a study of CD8 T cells in ankylosing spondylitis. Via MiXCR, TCRdb re-called the 5' RACE reads, giving one row per CDR3 protein. This sample yields more than 25,000 distinct CDR3 sequences, of which approximately 15% are seen a single time; less than 40% belongs to the top ten. The sequenced sample consisted of blood. The receptors come from a male donor with ankylosing spondylitis or in good health (not recorded which). The CDR3 runs from the conserved cysteine through the conserved F or W. The D gene is left open where the match is weak. Clone size is shown for a subset of rows, as once, few, many or a class of expanded clone.

j_call d_call clone_size v_call cdr3_aa
TRBJ2-2 TRBD1 NA TRBV20-1 CSASTGTGELFF
TRBJ2-2 NA NA TRBV11-2 CASSPGAWEPHTGELFF
TRBJ2-5 NA NA TRBV29-1 CSVGFRETQYF
TRBJ2-5 NA NA TRBV7-6 CASSATVGGQETQYF
TRBJ2-2 NA NA TRBV7-2 CASSSSVTGELFF
TRBJ1-4 NA few TRBV7-6 CASSPRGQRGEKLFF
TRBJ2-5 NA NA TRBV12-3/TRBV12-4 CASSLSMTQYF
TRBJ1-1 NA few TRBV6-5 CASSPRSDSKAFF
TRBJ2-2 NA few TRBV12-3/TRBV12-4 CASSFNGVNTGELFF
TRBJ2-4 NA NA TRBV7-9 CASYLTLGGKNIQYF
TRBJ2-3 NA NA TRBV4-3 CASSQEGLTTQYF
TRBJ1-1 NA few TRBV19 CASSGAQRYGNTEAFF
TRBJ2-7 NA NA TRBV30 CAWSGVERFYEQYF
TRBJ1-4 NA NA TRBV28 CASRLRRHGRAAEKLFF
TRBJ1-5 TRBD1 many TRBV5-1 CASSRTGGSNQPQHF
TRBJ2-7 TRBD2 few TRBV27 CASSSLAGRGEQYF
TRBJ1-1 NA NA TRBV12-3/TRBV12-4 CASNKGPNTEAFF
TRBJ2-5 NA NA TRBV29-1 CSVQRVQETQYF